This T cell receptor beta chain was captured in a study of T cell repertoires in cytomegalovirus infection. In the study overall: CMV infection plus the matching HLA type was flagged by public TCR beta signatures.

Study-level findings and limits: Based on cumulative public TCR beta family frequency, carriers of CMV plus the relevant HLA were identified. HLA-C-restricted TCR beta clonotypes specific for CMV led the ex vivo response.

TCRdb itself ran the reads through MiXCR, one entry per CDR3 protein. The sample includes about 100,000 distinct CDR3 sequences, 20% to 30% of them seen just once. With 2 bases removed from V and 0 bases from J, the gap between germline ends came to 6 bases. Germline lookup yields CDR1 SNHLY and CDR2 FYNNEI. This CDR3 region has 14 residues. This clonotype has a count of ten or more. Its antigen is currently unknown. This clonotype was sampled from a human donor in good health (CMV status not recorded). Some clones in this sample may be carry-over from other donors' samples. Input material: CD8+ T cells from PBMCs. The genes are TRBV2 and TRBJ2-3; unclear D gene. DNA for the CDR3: TGTGCCAGCAGTGAATACGGCAGCACAGATACGCAGTATTTT. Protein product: CASSEYGSTDTQYF.